The 28 T cell receptor beta chains below were found in one sample sequenced in a study of CDR3 diversity in severe acne. TCRdb used MiXCR to reprocess the PCR reads, holding one entry per CDR3 protein. The sample carries under 95,000 distinct CDR3 sequences, 45% to 50% recorded once. Input material: blood. The receptors derive from a male donor in good health, serving as a control.

The chain couples TRBV19 to TRBJ1-1, with TRBD1 matching 8 bases. V dropped 3 bases and J dropped 5; count of bases not matched to a gene: 5. Germline CDR1 and CDR2: LNHDA and SQIVND (reference sequence). The CDR3 extends over 14 amino acids. The CDR3 sequence is CASSMDRAGTEAFF. As DNA, the CDR3 is TGTGCCAGTAGTATGGACAGGGCGGGGACTGAAGCTTTCTTT. The full variable domain, rest sourced from reference TRBV19 and TRBJ1-1, is DGGITQSPKYLFRKEGQNVTLSCEQNLNHDAMYWYRQDPGQGLRLIYYSQIVNDFQKGDIAEGYSVSREKKESFPLTVTSAQKNPTAFYLCASSMDRAGTEAFFGQGTRLTVV.

This clonotype showed up just a few times. J is TRBJ1-1 and V is TRBV5-1; D unclear. The CDR3 sequence is 15 residues long. V was cut by 4 bases and J by 0 bases, with 13 bases left in between. Germline V lookup: CDR1 SGHRS, CDR2 YFSETQ. In DNA, the CDR3 is TGCGCCAGCAGCCGCCTAAGAGCGATGAACACTGAAGCTTTCTTT. Translated: CASSRLRAMNTEAFF.

This chain uses TRBV19 with TRBJ1-1; TRBD1 is a possible D gene (5 bases). In germline, CDR1 is LNHDA, CDR2 SQIVND (reference sequence). The CDR3 loop spans 16 amino acids. The ends were cut back, 3 bases at V and 4 bases at J, with 18 bases in the middle. The CDR3 sequence is CASSMGRPDAGTEAFF. CDR3 coding DNA: TGTGCCAGTAGTATGGGACGGCCGGATGCGGGCACTGAAGCTTTCTTT.

This clonotype has at least ten counts. The chain couples TRBV29-1 to TRBJ2-7; no clear D gene. Trimming removed 0 bases at V and 4 bases at J, with 4 bases between. This CDR3 has 11 residues. The germline V gene has CDR1 SQVTM and CDR2 ANQGSEA. CDR3 coding DNA: TGCAGCGTTGAAGACAGTTACGAGCAGTACTTC. Encoded protein: CSVEDSYEQYF.

This clonotype has just a few counts. The V call is TRBV7-6, the J call TRBJ2-7; 8 positions match TRBD1. The closer fit of TRBJ2-1 to the DNA end suggests the J call may be wrong. CDR3 length: 15 residues. CDR1 SGHVS and CDR2 FNYEAQ come from the germline V gene. The CDR3 sequence: CASSTQQGVGNEQFF. Here the CDR3 DNA reads TGTGCCAGCAGCACGCAACAGGGGGTCGGAAATGAGCAGTTCTTC.

With respect to this clonotype: This may come from a read error, since a much larger clone is one base off. This sequence joins TRBV24-1 and TRBJ2-7, with D possibly being TRBD2 (5 bases). The CDR3 length is 15 residues. Germline V gene sequence: CDR1 KGHDR, CDR2 SFDVKD. The CDR3 sequence: CAASAMTKSSYEQYF. In DNA form, the CDR3 reads TGTGCCGCCAGTGCAATGACTAAGTCCTCCTACGAGCAGTACTTC.

The rearrangement links TRBV9 to TRBJ1-1; possible D gene TRBD1, 6 bases. CDR1 SGDLS and CDR2 YYNGEE come from the germline V gene. V was pared by 5 bases and J by 0 bases, with 8 bases between. The CDR3 spans 13 residues. Here the CDR3 reads CASRGTLNTEAFF. DNA for the CDR3: TGTGCCAGCAGGGGGACACTGAACACTGAAGCTTTCTTT.

This clonotype has a count of ten or more. The rearrangement links TRBV6-5 to TRBJ1-1; D not resolved. The CDR3 spans 12 residues. Germline CDR1 is MNHEY and CDR2 is SVGAGI. Trimming removed 8 bases at V and 0 bases at J, with 7 bases between. CDR3 amino acids: CASHRMNTEAFF. CDR3 bases: TGTGCCAGCCACCGGATGAACACTGAAGCTTTCTTT.

The chain links TRBV7-2 to TRBJ2-7; D possibly matches TRBD1 or TRBD2 (5 bases each). The CDR3 covers 15 residues. Germline-derived CDR1 and CDR2 are SGHTA and FQGNSA. V was cut by 5 bases and J by 7 bases, with 21 bases left in between. The CDR3 bases are TGTGCCAGCAGCCGAACCGGGACCAGAACGGATGAGCAGTACTTC. Amino acid sequence: CASSRTGTRTDEQYF.

Relative to its sample, this clonotype is medium-sized. The V and J genes are TRBV5-8 and TRBJ2-7, with D perhaps TRBD2 (5 bases). Between the trimmed V and J ends, which lost 2 bases and 2 bases, there was a span of 11 bases. The length of the CDR3 is 14 residues. Looked up from germline, CDR1 is SGHTS and CDR2 is YDEGEE. The CDR3 DNA reads as TGTGCCAGCAGCTTACGGGGAGCCCCCTACGAGCAGTACTTC. This gives the protein CASSLRGAPYEQYF.

This chain joins TRBV30 and TRBJ2-1; D is unclear. Germline V CDR1 and CDR2: GTSNPN, SVGIG (reference sequence). Trimming removed 6 bases from V and 4 bases from J, with 16 bases in between. The CDR3 is 14 residues long. In DNA, the CDR3 is TGTGCCTGCGCGCTAGGATCTATATACAATGAGCAGTTCTTC. Translation: CACALGSIYNEQFF. The whole variable domain, remainder taken from reference TRBV30 and TRBJ2-1, is SQTIHQWPATLVQPVGSPLSLECTVEGTSNPNLYWYRQAAGRGLQLLFYSVGIGQISSEVPQNLSASRPQDRQFILSSKKLLLSDSGFYLCACALGSIYNEQFFGPGTRLTVL.

CDR3 in amino acids: CSASGVAGSYF. In DNA, the CDR3 is TGCAGTGCCTCCGGGGTAGCGGGGAGCTACTTC. The V and J genes are TRBV20-1 and TRBJ2-4; TRBD2 agrees at 8 bases. The J segment lost 16 bases and the V segment lost 6 bases, leaving 11 bases of the junction unmatched. Germline assignment: CDR1 DFQATT and CDR2 SNEGSKA (reference sequence). The CDR3 covers 11 residues.

This clonotype has ten or more counts. The V call is TRBV28, the J call TRBJ1-1; D gene uncertain. The germline gives CDR1 MDHEN, CDR2 SYDVKM. V was cut by 6 bases and J by 0 bases, with 11 bases left in between. The CDR3 totals 14 residues. The CDR3 loop is CASSPTHVNTEAFF. CDR3 DNA: TGTGCCAGCAGCCCCACCCACGTGAACACTGAAGCTTTCTTT.

This clonotype was observed a single time. The chain has TRBV12-3 or TRBV12-4 and TRBJ1-2, with 8 bases lining up with TRBD1. V lost 4 bases and J lost 4; bases outside the gene matches: 5. This CDR3 spans 14 amino acids. Here the CDR3 DNA reads TGTGCCAGCAGTTGGCAGGGGGCGGGCTATGGCTACACCTTC. Translated, it gives CASSWQGAGYGYTF.

Many counts were recorded for this clonotype. The V gene is TRBV6-1, the J gene TRBJ2-7, with TRBD2 identical over 14 bases. V was pared by 8 bases and J by 5 bases, with 11 bases of the junction left unmatched. The V gene's germline CDR1 is MNHNS and CDR2 SASEGT. There are 16 residues in the CDR3. The CDR3 DNA follows: TGTGCCAGCCAATTCGGGACTAGCGGGAGTTTCAACGAGCAGTACTTC. Translated, it gives CASQFGTSGSFNEQYF.

The genes are TRBV4-1 and TRBJ2-7; 8 bases agree with TRBD1. Germline-derived CDR1 and CDR2 are MGHRA and YSYEKL. Trimming removed 1 base from V and 2 bases from J; junction bases left unmatched: 4. This CDR3 has 15 residues. The DNA of the CDR3 is TGCGCCAGCAGCCAAGGACAGGGGTTGCCCTACGAGCAGTACTTC. It specifies CASSQGQGLPYEQYF.

At least ten counts were recorded for this clonotype. The V and J genes are TRBV28 and TRBJ2-7; no clear D gene. CDR1 is MDHEN and CDR2 is SYDVKM in the germline V gene. Trimming removed 5 bases from V and 0 bases from J, with 23 bases in between. This CDR3 has 18 residues. Here the CDR3 reads CASSGPPSALTLSYEQYF. CDR3 nucleotides: TGTGCCAGCAGTGGGCCGCCTTCGGCTCTTACCCTCTCCTACGAGCAGTACTTC.

As to this clonotype: This may stem from a read error, because a much larger clone lies one nucleotide away. The J gene is TRBJ1-1, the V gene TRBV7-2; D gene ambiguous. The CDR3 contains 15 residues. The V end was cut by 5 bases, the J end by 6 bases, with 19 bases between. Germline CDR1 and CDR2: SGHTA and FQGNSA. The CDR3 spells CASSKDPGRLAEAFF. In DNA form, the CDR3 reads TGTGCCAGCAGCAAAGACCCGGGAAGGCTCGCTGAAGCTTTCTTT.

This chain uses TRBV7-2 with TRBJ2-3; no definite D call. CDR3 size: 13 residues. The V end was cut by 5 bases, the J end by 8 bases, with 14 bases between. Germline lookup yields CDR1 SGHTA and CDR2 FQGNSA. Written as DNA, the CDR3 is TGTGCCAGCAGCCCCCTCCCACCGGGTACGCAGTATTTT. This translates into CASSPLPPGTQYF.

This rearrangement joins TRBV29-1 to TRBJ2-7, with TRBD1 matching 7 bases. Germline assignment: CDR1 SQVTM and CDR2 ANQGSEA. J was trimmed by 1 base and V by 3 bases; bases with no gene match: 3. This CDR3 has 13 amino acids. The CDR3 DNA follows: TGCAGCGTTGAGGAGACAGGGTCCTACGAGCAGTACTTC. It encodes CSVEETGSYEQYF.

The rearrangement links TRBV20-1 to TRBJ2-7; D may be TRBD2 (5 bases). Germline values: CDR1 DFQATT, CDR2 SNEGSKA (reference sequence). V was shortened by 3 bases and J by 4 bases, with 16 bases between the two germline ends. The CDR3 runs to 14 residues. The CDR3 DNA reads TGCAGTGCTAGTGCCCGGGGTCCATGGTACGAGCAGTACTTC. Its translation: CSASARGPWYEQYF.

A word on this clonotype: A read error may account for a junction end that differs from germline. DNA for the CDR3: TGTGCTAGCAGCCCCGGGACAGCGAACACCGGGGAGCTGTTTTTT. Translating it yields CASSPGTANTGELFF. The chain carries TRBV7-7 and TRBJ2-2; 7 nucleotides align to TRBD1. Per the germline V gene, CDR1 is SSHAT and CDR2 is FNYEAQ (reference sequence). There are 15 residues in the CDR3.

CDR3 nucleotide sequence: TGCAGTGCCGCTCACGGGACCGCCCAGGGGACCCAGTACTTC. It encodes CSAAHGTAQGTQYF. V usage is TRBV20-1 and J usage is TRBJ2-5; tentatively, D is TRBD1 or TRBD2 (5 bases each). CDR1 and CDR2 (germline): DFQATT, SNEGSKA (reference sequence). This CDR3 spans 14 amino acids. The V and J ends lost 6 bases and 7 bases respectively, with 21 bases between them.

Ten or more counts support this clonotype. Given the absence of the conserved phenylalanine or tryptophan at the CDR3 end, a read error is likely. This chain uses TRBV20-1 with TRBJ1-2; the match to TRBD1 covers 8 bases. Looked up from germline, CDR1 is DFQATT and CDR2 is SNEGSKA (reference sequence). V lost 2 bases, J lost 2 bases, and 4 bases stayed unmatched. The CDR3 runs 14 residues. CDR3 DNA: TGCAGTGCTAGACGACAGGGGTTGAACTATGGCTACACCTCC. As protein: CSARRQGLNYGYTS.

Many counts were recorded for this clonotype. The J gene is TRBJ1-5, the V gene TRBV28; D remains unclear. The CDR3 has 13 residues. Germline assignment: CDR1 MDHEN and CDR2 SYDVKM. V was shortened by 7 bases and J by 6 bases, with 13 bases between the two germline ends. CDR3 bases: TGTGCCAGCACCCAACGGGTAGGTCAGCCCCAGCATTTT. Protein: CASTQRVGQPQHF.

CDR3 in amino acids: CASSFALLSGYTF. CDR3 nucleotides: TGCGCCAGCAGCTTTGCTCTCCTTTCTGGCTACACCTTC. The J gene is TRBJ1-2, the V gene TRBV5-1, with D uncertain. The CDR3 covers 13 residues. With 2 bases removed from V and 7 bases from J, the gap between germline ends came to 12 bases. Germline values: CDR1 SGHRS, CDR2 YFSETQ.

V usage is TRBV20-1 and J usage is TRBJ2-5, with 15 positions matching TRBD2. This CDR3 is built from 15 residues. Looked up from germline, CDR1 is DFQATT and CDR2 is SNEGSKA (reference sequence). V lost 3 bases and J lost 5; bases outside the gene matches: 4. The CDR3 region is CSARGTSGGLETQYF. Here the CDR3 DNA reads TGCAGTGCTAGGGGGACTAGCGGGGGGCTGGAGACCCAGTACTTC.

This clonotype has at least ten counts. The chain joins TRBV29-1 to TRBJ2-7; TRBD1 aligns across 11 bases. Trimming at V came to 6 bases and at J to 2 bases, leaving 6 bases not matched to a gene. This CDR3 contains 14 residues. Germline lookup yields CDR1 SQVTM and CDR2 ANQGSEA. The CDR3 sequence is CSVNGQGATYEQYF. As DNA, the CDR3 is TGCAGCGTCAATGGACAGGGGGCCACCTACGAGCAGTACTTC.